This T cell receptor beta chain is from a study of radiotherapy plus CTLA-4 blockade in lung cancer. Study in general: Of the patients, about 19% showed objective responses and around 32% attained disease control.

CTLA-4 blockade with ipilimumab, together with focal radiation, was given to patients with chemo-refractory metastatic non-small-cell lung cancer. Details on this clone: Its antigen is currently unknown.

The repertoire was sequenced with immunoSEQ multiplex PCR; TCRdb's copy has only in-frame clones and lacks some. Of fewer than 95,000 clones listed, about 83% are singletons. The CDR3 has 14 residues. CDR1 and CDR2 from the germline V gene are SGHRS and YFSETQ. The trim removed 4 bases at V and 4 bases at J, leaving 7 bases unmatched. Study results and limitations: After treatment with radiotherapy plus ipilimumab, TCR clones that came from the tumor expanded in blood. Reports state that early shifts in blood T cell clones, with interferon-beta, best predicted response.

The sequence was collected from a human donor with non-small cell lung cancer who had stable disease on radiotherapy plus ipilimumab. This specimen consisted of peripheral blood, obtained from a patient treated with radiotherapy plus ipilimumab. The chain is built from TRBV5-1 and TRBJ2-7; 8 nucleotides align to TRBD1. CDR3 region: CASSGQGARYEQYF. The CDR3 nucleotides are TGCGCCAGCAGCGGGCAGGGGGCTCGGTACGAGCAGTACTTC.